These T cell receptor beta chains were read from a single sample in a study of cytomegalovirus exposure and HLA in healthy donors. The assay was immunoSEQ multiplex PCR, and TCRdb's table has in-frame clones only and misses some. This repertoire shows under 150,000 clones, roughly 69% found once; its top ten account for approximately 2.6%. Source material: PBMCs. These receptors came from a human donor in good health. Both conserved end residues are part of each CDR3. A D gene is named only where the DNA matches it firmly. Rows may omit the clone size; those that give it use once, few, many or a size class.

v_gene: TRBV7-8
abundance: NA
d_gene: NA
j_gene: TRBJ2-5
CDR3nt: TGTGCCAGCAGCTTGCGATCACTGTTGGAGACCCAGTACTTC
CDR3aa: CASSLRSLLETQYF

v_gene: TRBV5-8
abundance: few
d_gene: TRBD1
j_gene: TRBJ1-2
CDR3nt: TGTGCCAGCAGCCGCGCAGACAGGGGGCTGGATGGCTACACCTTC
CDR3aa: CASSRADRGLDGYTF

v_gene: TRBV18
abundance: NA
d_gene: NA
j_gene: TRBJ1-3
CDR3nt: TGTGCCAGCTCACCGAGTCTAGACTCTGGAAACACCATATATTTT
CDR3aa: CASSPSLDSGNTIYF

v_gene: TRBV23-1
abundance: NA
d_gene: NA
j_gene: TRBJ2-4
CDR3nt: TGCGCCAGCAGTCAGGACTTCGCTGCTCCCAAAAACATTCAGTACTTC
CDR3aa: CASSQDFAAPKNIQYF

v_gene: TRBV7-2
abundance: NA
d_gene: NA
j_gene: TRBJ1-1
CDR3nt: TGTGCCAGCAGCCCGGACAGCTACACTGAAGCTTTCTTT
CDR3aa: CASSPDSYTEAFF

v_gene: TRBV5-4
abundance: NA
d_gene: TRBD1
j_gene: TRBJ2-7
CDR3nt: TGTGCCAGCAGCCCAAGGGACAGGGGGAGGGAGCAGTACTTC
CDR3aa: CASSPRDRGREQYF

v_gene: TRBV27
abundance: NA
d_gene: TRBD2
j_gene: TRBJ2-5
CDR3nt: TGTGCCAGCAGCCCAGGACTAGCGGGGGCCCGGGGGACCCAGTACTTC
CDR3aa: CASSPGLAGARGTQYF

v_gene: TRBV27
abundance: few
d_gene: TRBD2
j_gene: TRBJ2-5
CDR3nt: TGTGCCAGCAGTGTGGGACTAGCGGGAGTGGAGACCCAGTACTTC
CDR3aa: CASSVGLAGVETQYF

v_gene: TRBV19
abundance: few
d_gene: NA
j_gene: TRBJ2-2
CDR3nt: TGTGCCAGTAGTAAGGTGAGGGCCGGGGAGCTGTTTTTT
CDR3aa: CASSKVRAGELFF

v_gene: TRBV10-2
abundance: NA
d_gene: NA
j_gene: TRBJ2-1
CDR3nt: TGCGCCAGCATGGGGCTCGGGTCCTACAATGAGCAGTTCTTC
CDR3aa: CASMGLGSYNEQFF

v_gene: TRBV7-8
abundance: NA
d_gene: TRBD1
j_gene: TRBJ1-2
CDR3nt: TGTGCCAGCAGCTCACAGGGGGATGGCTACACCTTC
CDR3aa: CASSSQGDGYTF

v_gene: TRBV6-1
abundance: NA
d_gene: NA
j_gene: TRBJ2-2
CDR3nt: TGTGCCAGCAGTGAATGGAGGCCGGAGGTGAAGCTGTTTTTT
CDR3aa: CASSEWRPEVKLFF

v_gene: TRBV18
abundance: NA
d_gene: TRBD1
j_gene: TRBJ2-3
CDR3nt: TGTGCCAGCTCACCGGCCTCGACAGGGCCAGATACGCAGTATTTT
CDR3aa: CASSPASTGPDTQYF

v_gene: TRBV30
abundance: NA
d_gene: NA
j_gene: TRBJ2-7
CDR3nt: TGTGCCTGGAGTGTAGGGACACGATCCTACGAGCAGTACTTC
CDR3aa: CAWSVGTRSYEQYF

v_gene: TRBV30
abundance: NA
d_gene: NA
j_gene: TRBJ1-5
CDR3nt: TGTGCCTGGACCGGTAATAGCAATCAGCCCCAGCATTTT
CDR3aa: CAWTGNSNQPQHF

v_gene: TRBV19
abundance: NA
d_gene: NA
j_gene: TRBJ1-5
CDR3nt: TGTGCCAGTAGTATAGCAGGACACAATAGCAATCAGCCCCAGCATTTT
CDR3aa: CASSIAGHNSNQPQHF

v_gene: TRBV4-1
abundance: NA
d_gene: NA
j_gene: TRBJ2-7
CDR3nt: TGCGCCAGCAGCCAAGAGGCCAGAATGCACGAGCAGTACTTC
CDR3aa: CASSQEARMHEQYF

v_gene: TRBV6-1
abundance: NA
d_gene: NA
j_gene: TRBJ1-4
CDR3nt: TGTGCCAGCAGTGGCCCAGTCCTGAGGTCCGAGGAAAAACTGTTTTTT
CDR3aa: CASSGPVLRSEEKLFF

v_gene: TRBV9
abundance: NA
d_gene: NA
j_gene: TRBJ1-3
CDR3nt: TGTGCCAGCAGCGAGGGGTTGGGCAGGGCAACTGGAAACACCATATATTTT
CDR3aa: CASSEGLGRATGNTIYF

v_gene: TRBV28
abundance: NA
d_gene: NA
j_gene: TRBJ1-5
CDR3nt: TGTGCCAGCCGTGCACTAGAGTTGGCCCAGCATTTT
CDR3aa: CASRALELAQHF

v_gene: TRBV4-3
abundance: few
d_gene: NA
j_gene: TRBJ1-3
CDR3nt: TGCGCCAGCAGCCAAGATTATTATAGCTCTGGAAACACCATATATTTT
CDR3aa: CASSQDYYSSGNTIYF

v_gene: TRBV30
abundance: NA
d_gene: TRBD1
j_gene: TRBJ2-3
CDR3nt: TGTGCCTGGAGTGTAACAGGGGGAACAGATACGCAGTATTTT
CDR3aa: CAWSVTGGTDTQYF

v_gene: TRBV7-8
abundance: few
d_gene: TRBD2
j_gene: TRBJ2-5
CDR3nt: TGTGCCAGCAGCCAGCGACTAGCGGTCCAAGAGACCCAGTACTTC
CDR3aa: CASSQRLAVQETQYF

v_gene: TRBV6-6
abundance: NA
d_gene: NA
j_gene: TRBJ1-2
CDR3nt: TGTGCCAGCAGCCCGTTGGAGGGCGGCTATGGCTACACCTTC
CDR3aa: CASSPLEGGYGYTF

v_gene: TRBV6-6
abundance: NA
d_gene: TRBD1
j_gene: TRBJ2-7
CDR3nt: TGTGCCAGCAGGTGGACAGGAACCTACGAGCAGTACTTC
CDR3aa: CASRWTGTYEQYF

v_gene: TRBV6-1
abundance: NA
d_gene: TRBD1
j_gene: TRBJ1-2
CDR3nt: TGTGCCAGCAGTGGACAGGGGGGATATGGCTACACCTTC
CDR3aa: CASSGQGGYGYTF

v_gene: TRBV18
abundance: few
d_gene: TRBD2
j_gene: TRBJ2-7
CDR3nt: TGTGCCAGCTCACCAGAGGGGACTAGTGCCTACGAGCAGTACTTC
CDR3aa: CASSPEGTSAYEQYF

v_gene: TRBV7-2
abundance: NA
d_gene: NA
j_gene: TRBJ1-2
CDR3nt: TGTGCCAGCAGCTTATTGGGGAGAACCTATGGCTACACCTTC
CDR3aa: CASSLLGRTYGYTF

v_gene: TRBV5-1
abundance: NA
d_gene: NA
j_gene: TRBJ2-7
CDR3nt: TGCGCCAGCAGCTTGGGGCCGAACCGCGAGCAGTACTTC
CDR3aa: CASSLGPNREQYF

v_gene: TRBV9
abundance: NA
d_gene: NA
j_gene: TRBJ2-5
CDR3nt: TGTGCCAGCAGCGCACTAGCTACCCAGTACTTC
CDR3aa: CASSALATQYF

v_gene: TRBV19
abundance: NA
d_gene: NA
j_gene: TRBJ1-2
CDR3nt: TGTGCCAGTAGTATCACGGGGAAGCCAGATATTTATGGCTACACCTTC
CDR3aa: CASSITGKPDIYGYTF

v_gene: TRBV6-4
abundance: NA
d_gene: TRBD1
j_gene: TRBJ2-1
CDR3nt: TGTGCCAGCAGAACCGGGACAGGGCAGTTCTTC
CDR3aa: CASRTGTGQFF

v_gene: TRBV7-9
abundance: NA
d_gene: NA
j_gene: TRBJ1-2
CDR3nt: TGTGCCAGCAGCCGACTAGACTATGGCTACACCTTC
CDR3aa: CASSRLDYGYTF

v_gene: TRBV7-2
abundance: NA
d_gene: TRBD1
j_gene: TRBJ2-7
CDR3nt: TGTGCCAGCAGCTCAGAGACAGGGGCAACACTACTCGGGCAGTACTTC
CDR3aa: CASSSETGATLLGQYF

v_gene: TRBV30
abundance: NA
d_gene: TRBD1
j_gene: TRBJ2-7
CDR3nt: TGTGCCTGGAGTTTTGGGACAGGGCTTGACGAGCAGTACTTC
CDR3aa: CAWSFGTGLDEQYF

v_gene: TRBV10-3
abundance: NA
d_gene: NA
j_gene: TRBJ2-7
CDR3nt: TGTGCCATCAGCCGCACACTGGAGGACTGCGAGCAGTACTTC
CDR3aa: CAISRTLEDCEQYF

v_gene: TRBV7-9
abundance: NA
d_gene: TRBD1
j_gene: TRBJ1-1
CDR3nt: TGTGCCAGCAGCTTACTTAACAGGGGAGGGAACACTGAAGCTTTCTTT
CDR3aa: CASSLLNRGGNTEAFF

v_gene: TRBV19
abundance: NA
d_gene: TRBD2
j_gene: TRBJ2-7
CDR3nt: TGTGCCAGTAGCCTCCGGGACTACTCCTACGAGCAGTACTTC
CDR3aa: CASSLRDYSYEQYF

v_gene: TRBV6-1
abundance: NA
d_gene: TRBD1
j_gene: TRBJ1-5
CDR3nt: TGTGCCAGCAGTGAAGGACACAGGGGCACGTATCAGCCCCAGCATTTT
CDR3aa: CASSEGHRGTYQPQHF

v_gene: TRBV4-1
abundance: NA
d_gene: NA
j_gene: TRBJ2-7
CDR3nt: TGCGCCAGCAGCCAAGTGATGGCAGGGAACGGCTACGAGCAGTACTTC
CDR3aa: CASSQVMAGNGYEQYF

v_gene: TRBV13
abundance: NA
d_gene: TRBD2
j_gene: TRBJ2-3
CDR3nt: TGTGCCAGCAGCCGGAGAAGCGGGGCCGCTAGCACAGATACGCAGTATTTT
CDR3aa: CASSRRSGAASTDTQYF

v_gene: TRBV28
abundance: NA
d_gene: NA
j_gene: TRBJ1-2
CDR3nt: TGTGCCAGCAGTTTGCGGGTGGCGGGTTATGGCTACACCTTC
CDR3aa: CASSLRVAGYGYTF

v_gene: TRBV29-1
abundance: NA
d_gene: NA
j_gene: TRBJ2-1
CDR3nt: TGCAGCGTTCCTACTAGCATCTGGAATGAGCAGTTCTTC
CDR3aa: CSVPTSIWNEQFF

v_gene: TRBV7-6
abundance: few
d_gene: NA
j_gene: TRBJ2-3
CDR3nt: TGTGCCAGCAGCTTAGCGGGAGCTGATACGCAGTATTTT
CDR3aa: CASSLAGADTQYF

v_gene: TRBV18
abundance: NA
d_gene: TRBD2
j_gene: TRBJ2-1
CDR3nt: TGTGCCAGCTCACCCGGACTAGCGGGCCCTTACAATGAGCAGTTCTTC
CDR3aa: CASSPGLAGPYNEQFF

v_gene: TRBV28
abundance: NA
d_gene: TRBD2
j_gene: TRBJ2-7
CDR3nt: TGTGCCAGCAGTCGACTAGCGGCAACCTACGAGCAGTACTTC
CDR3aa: CASSRLAATYEQYF

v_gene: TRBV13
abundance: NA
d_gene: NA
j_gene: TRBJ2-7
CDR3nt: TGTGCCAGCAGCTTCCAAGACTACTCCTACGAGCAGTACTTC
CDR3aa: CASSFQDYSYEQYF

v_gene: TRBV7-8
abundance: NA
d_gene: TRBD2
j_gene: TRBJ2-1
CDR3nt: TGTGCCAGCTTCCCCGGACTAGCGGGAGGGCCGTCCTACAATGAGCAGTTCTTC
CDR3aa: CASFPGLAGGPSYNEQFF

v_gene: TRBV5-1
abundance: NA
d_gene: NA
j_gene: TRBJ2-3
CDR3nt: TGCGCCAGCAGCTTGGAGCGGCCCCACCCGGATACGCAGTATTTT
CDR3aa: CASSLERPHPDTQYF

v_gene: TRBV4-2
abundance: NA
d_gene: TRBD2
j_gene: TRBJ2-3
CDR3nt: TGTGCCAGCAGCCAGGGCTGGACAAATCCTAGCGGGAAAGTTTTCACAGATACGCAGTATTTT
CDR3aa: CASSQGWTNPSGKVFTDTQYF

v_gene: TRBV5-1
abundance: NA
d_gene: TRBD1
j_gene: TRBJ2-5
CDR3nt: TGCGCCAGCAGCTTCGGGGACAGGGAGGGCGAAGAGACCCAGTACTTC
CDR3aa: CASSFGDREGEETQYF

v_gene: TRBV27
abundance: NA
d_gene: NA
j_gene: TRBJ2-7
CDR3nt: TGTGCCAGCAGTCTCCGGGGTGGGGAGCAGTACTTC
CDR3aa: CASSLRGGEQYF

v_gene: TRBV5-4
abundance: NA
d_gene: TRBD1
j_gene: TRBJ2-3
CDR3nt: TGTGCCAGCAGCCCCGGGACAGCCACAGATACGCAGTATTTT
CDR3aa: CASSPGTATDTQYF

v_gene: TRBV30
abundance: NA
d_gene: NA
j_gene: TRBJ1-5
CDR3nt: TGTGCCTGGAATAGCCGGGGAGGCAATCAGCCCCAGCATTTT
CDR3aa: CAWNSRGGNQPQHF

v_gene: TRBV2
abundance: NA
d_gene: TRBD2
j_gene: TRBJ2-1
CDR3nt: TGTGCCAGCAGTATAGTAGCGGGGGGGCCGTGGAATGAGCAGTTCTTC
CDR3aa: CASSIVAGGPWNEQFF

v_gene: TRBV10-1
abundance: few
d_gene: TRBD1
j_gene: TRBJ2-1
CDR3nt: TGCGCCAGCACTCAGGGGGCACGGGAGCAGTTCTTC
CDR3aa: CASTQGAREQFF

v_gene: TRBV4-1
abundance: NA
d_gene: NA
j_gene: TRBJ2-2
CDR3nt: TGCGCCAGCAGCCAAGACGGACACCCAGGTTTGGGGGAGCTGTTTTTT
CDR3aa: CASSQDGHPGLGELFF

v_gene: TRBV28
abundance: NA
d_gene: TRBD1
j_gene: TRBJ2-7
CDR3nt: TGTGCCAGCGGAAACAGGGGACAGCGCCCCTACGAGCAGTACTTC
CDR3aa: CASGNRGQRPYEQYF

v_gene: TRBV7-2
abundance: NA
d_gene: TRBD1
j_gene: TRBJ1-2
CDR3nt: TGTGCCAGCAGCTCCAGGACAGGGAGTGGTAACTATGGCTACACCTTC
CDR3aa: CASSSRTGSGNYGYTF